Below, 5 T cell receptor beta chains from the same sample are listed, as sequenced in a study of T cells in Graves' hyperthyroidism and ophthalmopathy. Regions amplified from RNA transcripts were the TCR beta CDR3 regions. During a first-round RT-PCR of the TCR CDR3, the HTBI primer set was used. TCRdb re-analysed the multiplex PCR reads in MiXCR, keeping a single row per CDR3 protein. The sample lists roughly 250,000 distinct CDR3 sequences; about a sixth were seen once. Sequencing used blood. Receptor source: a woman between 18 and 29 years old with Graves' ophthalmopathy.

Turning to this clonotype: A read error may explain this, as a much larger clone is one base away. This sequence joins TRBV27 and TRBJ2-2; D remains ambiguous. Germline V gene data show CDR1 as MNHEY and CDR2 as SMNVEV (reference sequence). This CDR3 has 16 residues. The CDR3 DNA sequence: TGTGGCAGCAGTTCCTCAAGGGATGCGAACACCGGGGAGCTGTTTTTT. This translates into CGSSSSRDANTGELFF.

The table lists this clonotype with many counts. The CDR3, as DNA: TGCGCCAGCAGCCAAGATCGGACCAGGGCCAGGACTGAAGCTTTCTTT. Residues: CASSQDRTRARTEAFF. The V and J genes are TRBV4-1 and TRBJ1-1; weak D call: TRBD1 (5 bases). The CDR3 is 16 residues long. Germline V lookup: CDR1 MGHRA, CDR2 YSYEKL. V was shortened by 0 bases and J by 5 bases, with 16 bases between the two germline ends.

The chain recombines TRBV29-1 with TRBJ2-1, with 10 bases that match TRBD1. The CDR3 extends over 18 amino acids. Germline V gene lookup returns CDR1 SQVTM and CDR2 ANQGSEA. V was clipped by 6 bases and J by 0 bases; unmatched bases: 14. The CDR3 loop is CSVTSSPGQGSSYNEQFF. Here the CDR3 DNA reads TGCAGCGTAACGAGCTCTCCGGGACAGGGGAGCTCCTACAATGAGCAGTTCTTC.

This clonotype was detected many times. This chain connects TRBV29-1 to TRBJ2-2; TRBD1 is a possible D gene (5 bases). The V and J ends lost 8 bases and 6 bases respectively, with 16 bases between them. CDR3 size: 13 residues. Germline V lookup: CDR1 SQVTM, CDR2 ANQGSEA. CDR3 amino acids: CSTGSAAPGELFF. The CDR3 DNA sequence: TGCAGCACAGGCTCGGCGGCCCCCGGGGAGCTGTTTTTT.

This clonotype occurred a few times. This chain links TRBV10-2 with TRBJ2-3; TRBD2 matches 14 bases. Germline V gives CDR1 WSHSY, CDR2 SAAADI. V was clipped by 7 bases and J by 2 bases; unmatched bases: 5. This CDR3 is built from 16 residues. The CDR3 bases are TGCGCCAGCAAAAGACTAGCGGGAGGGCCCACAGATACGCAGTATTTT. Translated: CASKRLAGGPTDTQYF.